The 29 T cell receptor beta chains below were found in one sample sequenced in a study of patients and donors after allogeneic stem cell transplantation. TCRdb passed the RT-PCR reads through MiXCR, listing each CDR3 protein once. The sample yields over 65,000 distinct CDR3 sequences, around a quarter seen once. Sequenced: blood, either unsorted or a sorted T cell fraction (not recorded which). These receptor sequences come from a human donor who was either an allogeneic HSCT recipient or a stem cell or donor lymphocyte infusion donor (not recorded which). It is not recorded whose cells these are; they may come from a transplant donor.

The chain couples TRBV7-8 to TRBJ2-4; D unresolved. This CDR3 is built from 15 residues. The V end was cut by 1 base, the J end by 9 bases, with 16 bases between. Germline V gives CDR1 SGHVS, CDR2 FQNEAQ. The CDR3 nucleotides read TGTGCCAGCAGCTTAGTCGGCGGATTACTTTCCATTCAGTACTTC. Translating it yields CASSLVGGLLSIQYF.

This clonotype was seen a handful of times. The V gene is TRBV20-1, the J gene TRBJ2-4, with D possibly TRBD1 on 6 matching bases. The germline CDR1 and CDR2 sequences are DFQATT and SNEGSKA (reference sequence). The CDR3 sequence is 15 residues long. Trimming left V 4 bases short and J 3 bases short, with 16 bases between. CDR3 protein: CSATTDRDNKNIQYF. The CDR3 DNA reads TGCAGTGCTACGACTGACCGGGACAACAAAAACATTCAGTACTTC.

This clonotype came up a few times. The chain has TRBV7-7 and TRBJ1-1; D might be TRBD1 (5 bases). This CDR3 region has 14 residues. Germline CDR1 and CDR2: SSHAT and FNYEAQ (reference sequence). Trimming took off 5 bases at V and 11 bases at J, with 21 bases between the two ends. The CDR3 bases are TGTGCCAGCAGCCCAATTTCGGGACTCACCCCGGCTTTCTTT. This codes for CASSPISGLTPAFF.

This clonotype was counted at least ten times. The chain uses TRBV7-9 and TRBJ1-1, with D hard to call. This CDR3 is 11 amino acids long. Germline CDR1 reads SEHNR; CDR2 reads FQNEAQ (reference sequence). V was pared by 6 bases and J by 2 bases, with 4 bases between. This CDR3 reads CASRLNTEAFF. CDR3 bases: TGTGCCAGCAGGTTAAACACTGAAGCTTTCTTT.

This clonotype came up a few times. V usage is TRBV20-1 and J usage is TRBJ1-3; D uncertain. V shed 2 bases and J shed 1 base, with 9 bases lying between them. Germline values: CDR1 DFQATT, CDR2 SNEGSKA (reference sequence). There are 14 residues in the CDR3. DNA of the CDR3: TGCAGTGCTAGAAAGCTGGATTCTGGAAACACCATATATTTT. Amino acid sequence: CSARKLDSGNTIYF.

The J gene is TRBJ1-5, the V gene TRBV27; D is unclear. Germline values: CDR1 MNHEY, CDR2 SMNVEV (reference sequence). This CDR3 has 14 residues. The ends were cut back, 3 bases at V and 2 bases at J, with 8 bases in the middle. CDR3 in DNA: TGTGCCAGCAGTTTGGGAGTAGGCAATCAGCCCCAGCATTTT. It translates to CASSLGVGNQPQHF.

In nucleotides, the CDR3 is TGTGCCAGCAGTTACTCCCAGGGGTGGGGTATGAACACTGAAGCTTTCTTT. It codes for CASSYSQGWGMNTEAFF. The chain carries TRBV6-5 and TRBJ1-1, with a possible D match to TRBD1 (6 bases). The CDR3 runs 17 residues. The ends were cut back, 0 bases at V and 0 bases at J, with 14 bases in the middle. CDR1 and CDR2 (germline): MNHEY, SVGAGI.

This clonotype has a single count. The chain is built from TRBV12-3 or TRBV12-4 and TRBJ2-3, with 12 nucleotides matching TRBD2. The CDR3 is 15 residues long. Trimming took 6 bases from V and 4 from J; bases not matched to a gene: 5. CDR3 coding DNA: TGTGCCAGCAGGCTAGCGGGGGGGCGCGCAGATACGCAGTATTTT. Encoded protein: CASRLAGGRADTQYF.

The rearrangement joins TRBV12-3 or TRBV12-4 to TRBJ2-5; TRBD1 agrees at 7 bases. Germline trimming cut 5 bases from V and 1 base from J; bases unmatched to any gene: 4. The CDR3 has 14 amino acids. This CDR3 is CASSSRDSQETQYF. The CDR3 DNA reads as TGTGCCAGCAGTAGCCGGGACAGCCAAGAGACCCAGTACTTC.

Here the CDR3 DNA reads TGTGCCAGCAGTTACCTTTACAGGGATGGAGAGACCCAGTACTTC. It yields the protein CASSYLYRDGETQYF. The chain links TRBV6-2 or TRBV6-3 to TRBJ2-5; maybe TRBD1 (6 bases). The CDR3 extends over 15 amino acids. V was cut by 2 bases and J by 4 bases, with 14 bases left in between. Germline V gives CDR1 MNHEY, CDR2 SVGEGT.

The chain has TRBV28 and TRBJ2-6, with no clear D. CDR1 and CDR2 (germline): MDHEN, SYDVKM. CDR3 length equals 15 residues. The ends were cut back, 7 bases at V and 0 bases at J, with 10 bases in the middle. The CDR3 here is CASTARASGANVLTF. The CDR3 DNA follows: TGTGCCAGCACCGCGAGAGCCTCTGGGGCCAACGTCCTGACTTTC.

In its sample, this clonotype was seen a few times. The chain joins TRBV12-5 to TRBJ2-7; D is possibly TRBD1 (5 bases). Germline-derived CDR1 and CDR2 are LGHNT and FRNRAP. The CDR3 runs to 13 residues. Trimming pared 5 bases from V and 13 bases from J, leaving 21 bases between. The CDR3 nucleotides are TGTGCTAGTGGTCCCCCAGGGAAACACGAGCTTTACTTC. It codes for CASGPPGKHELYF. Combining the CDR3 with reference TRBV12-5 and TRBJ2-7 gives the whole variable domain DARVTQTPRHKVTEMGQEVTMRCQPILGHNTVFWYRQTMMQGLELLAYFRNRAPLDDSGMPKDRFSAEMPDATLATLKIQPSEPRDSAVYFCASGPPGKHELYFGPGTRLTVT.

The rearrangement uses TRBV9 and TRBJ2-5; TRBD2 is a possible D gene (7 bases). Trimming removed 4 bases from V and 0 bases from J, with 13 bases in between. The CDR3 is made up of 15 amino acids. Germline-derived CDR1 and CDR2 are SGDLS and YYNGEE. CDR3 protein: CASSPTGGHQETQYF. For the CDR3, the DNA is TGTGCCAGCAGCCCCACGGGGGGCCACCAAGAGACCCAGTACTTC. Supplemented by reference TRBV9 and TRBJ2-5, the full variable domain reads DSGVTQTPKHLITATGQRVTLRCSPRSGDLSVYWYQQSLDQGLQFLIQYYNGEERAKGNILERFSAQQFPDLHSELNLSSLELGDSALYFCASSPTGGHQETQYFGPGTRLLVL.

This chain connects TRBV29-1 to TRBJ2-1; 9 nucleotides match TRBD2. V shed 3 bases and J 4 bases; nucleotides not matched to a gene: 7. The germline gives CDR1 SQVTM, CDR2 ANQGSEA. There are 15 residues in the CDR3. In nucleotides, the CDR3 is TGCAGCGTTGACCTCCGCGGGGGGGCTTACAATGAGCAGTTCTTC. It translates to CSVDLRGGAYNEQFF.

The genes are TRBV7-2 and TRBJ1-1, with a possible D match to TRBD1 (5 bases). The CDR3 runs 15 residues. CDR1 is SGHTA, CDR2 FQGNSA, per germline. Trimming left V 0 bases short and J 0 bases short, with 8 bases between. The CDR3 reads CASSLAGGMNTEAFF. CDR3 sequence (DNA): TGTGCCAGCAGCTTAGCCGGGGGGATGAACACTGAAGCTTTCTTT.

V is TRBV2 and J is TRBJ2-1; D is uncertain. Deletions cut 9 bases from V and 7 bases from J, with 22 bases between. Germline CDR1 reads SNHLY; CDR2 reads FYNNEI. CDR3 length: 15 residues. The CDR3 region is CARSLGGVPRNEQFF. The CDR3 DNA sequence: TGTGCCAGGTCCCTTGGTGGGGTACCTAGGAATGAGCAGTTCTTC.

The J gene is TRBJ2-3, the V gene TRBV7-2, with a possible D match to TRBD2 (5 bases). CDR1 is SGHTA and CDR2 is FQGNSA in the germline V gene. Trimming pared 2 bases from V and 0 bases from J, leaving 6 bases between. This CDR3 comprises 14 residues. The CDR3 region has the DNA TGTGCCAGCAGCTTACAGCGGAGCACAGATACGCAGTATTTT. Protein sequence: CASSLQRSTDTQYF.

The chain combines TRBV6-6 with TRBJ2-5, with no clear D. V was clipped by 5 bases and J by 2 bases, with 9 bases between them. The CDR3 spans 13 residues. Per germline, CDR1 MNHNY and CDR2 SVGAGI (reference sequence). CDR3 amino acids: CASSAPQQETQYF. CDR3 coding DNA: TGTGCCAGCAGTGCTCCCCAACAAGAGACCCAGTACTTC.

The chain couples TRBV12-3 or TRBV12-4 to TRBJ2-7; tentatively, D is TRBD2 (5 bases). This CDR3 region has 14 residues. V dropped 5 bases and J dropped 3 bases, with 14 bases sitting between them. CDR3 nucleotide sequence: TGTGCCAGCAGTACGGGCCCGGCGGGCTACGAGCAGTACTTC. Amino acids: CASSTGPAGYEQYF.

This clonotype appeared a single time. Since the CDR3 does not end with the conserved phenylalanine or tryptophan, this likely comes from a read error. The CDR3: CSVEPGAVVGYTI. CDR3 DNA: TGCAGCGTTGAGCCGGGGGCGGTCGTTGGCTACACCATC. The rearrangement uses TRBV29-1 and TRBJ1-2, with D perhaps TRBD1 (6 bases). The V and J ends lost 3 bases and 7 bases respectively, with 15 bases between them. Germline lookup yields CDR1 SQVTM and CDR2 ANQGSEA. This CDR3 has 13 residues.

V is TRBV12-3 or TRBV12-4 and J is TRBJ1-1; possible D gene TRBD1, 6 bases. V lost 0 bases and J 10 bases, leaving 12 bases between the germline ends. CDR3 size: 13 residues. The CDR3 here is CASSLADSAAAFF. The DNA of the CDR3 is TGTGCCAGCAGTTTAGCGGACAGCGCTGCAGCTTTCTTT.

This clonotype has only a few counts. CDR3 sequence: CASSPLGTGDYEQYF. The CDR3 coding sequence is TGTGCCAGCAGCCCGCTCGGGACAGGGGATTACGAGCAGTACTTC. This chain joins TRBV4-2 and TRBJ2-7; TRBD1 matches at 10 bases. This CDR3 spans 15 amino acids. Germline V lookup: CDR1 LGHNA, CDR2 YNFKEQ. Trimming removed 4 bases from V and 4 bases from J; junction bases left unmatched: 7.

In this sample, this clonotype turned up a few times. The chain combines TRBV5-1 with TRBJ2-5; D not resolved. This CDR3 contains 13 residues. CDR1 is SGHRS, CDR2 YFSETQ, per germline. Trimming took off 6 bases at V and 5 bases at J, with 14 bases between the two ends. The CDR3 loop is CASKSGGVETQYF. DNA of the CDR3: TGCGCCAGCAAATCCGGTGGAGTGGAGACCCAGTACTTC.

The chain's CDR3 is CASSLWRTGKQFF. The CDR3 coding sequence is TGTGCCAGCAGCTTATGGAGGACAGGGAAGCAGTTCTTC. The chain has TRBV11-1 and TRBJ2-1; 8 bases match TRBD1. The CDR3 sequence is 13 residues long. Losses at the gene ends were 2 bases for V and 11 bases for J; bases not matched to a gene: 5. CDR1 and CDR2 (germline): SGHAT, FQDESV (reference sequence).

The J gene is TRBJ2-7, the V gene TRBV10-3; the D call may be TRBD1 or TRBD2 (5 bases each). V lost 6 bases and J 0 bases, leaving 15 bases between the germline ends. The CDR3 covers 15 residues. CDR1 and CDR2 from the germline V gene are ENHRY and SYGVKD. CDR3 bases: TGTGCCATCAGGGGGCTGGGGGAGCGCTCCTACGAGCAGTACTTC. Protein: CAIRGLGERSYEQYF.

The J gene is TRBJ1-2, the V gene TRBV20-1; the D gene is possibly TRBD1 (5 bases). The CDR3 sequence is 13 residues long. V lost 6 bases and J lost 4, with 15 bases in between. Germline-derived CDR1 and CDR2 are DFQATT and SNEGSKA (reference sequence). CDR3: CSARTGTGYGYTF. The CDR3 DNA sequence: TGCAGTGCCCGGACCGGGACGGGCTATGGCTACACCTTC.

The rearrangement links TRBV5-1 to TRBJ2-2; D perhaps matches TRBD1 (6 bases). The CDR3 consists of 13 residues. Trimming took 4 bases from V and 7 from J, leaving 11 bases between them. The germline gives CDR1 SGHRS, CDR2 YFSETQ. In DNA form, the CDR3 reads TGCGCCAGCAGCCTCCCGACAGGCGGGGAGCTGTTTTTT. Its protein is CASSLPTGGELFF.

This clonotype appeared a few times. This sequence joins TRBV10-3 and TRBJ1-1, with D maybe TRBD1 (5 bases). Trimming removed 6 bases at V and 0 bases at J, with 11 bases between. From germline, CDR1 is ENHRY and CDR2 SYGVKD. This CDR3 is built from 14 residues. The CDR3 DNA reads as TGTGCCATCAGATCGACAGATATGAACACTGAAGCTTTCTTT. Its translation: CAIRSTDMNTEAFF.

The sample holds a few counts of this clonotype. The V gene is TRBV7-9, the J gene TRBJ2-1; no definite D call. The CDR3 runs to 10 residues. The V end was cut by 1 base, the J end by 10 bases, with 2 bases between. CDR1 and CDR2 (germline): SEHNR, FQNEAQ (reference sequence). The CDR3 sequence is CASSLEEQFF. The CDR3 bases are TGTGCCAGCAGCTTAGAAGAGCAGTTCTTC.